The 28 T cell receptor beta chains reported below all come from one sample, sequenced in a study of blood T cell repertoires in COVID-19. TCRdb's copy holds only in-frame clones and misses some; the assay was immunoSEQ multiplex PCR. This sample has about 400,000 clones, with around 90% found just once. The sequenced sample was PBMCs or T cells enriched from blood (not recorded which). Receptors were obtained from a woman aged 35 to 49 with acute COVID-19.

The table lists this clone with a count of one. The V call is TRBV6-5, the J call TRBJ2-1; a possible D gene is TRBD2 (5 bases). V was shortened by 8 bases and J by 5 bases, with 16 bases between the two germline ends. The V gene's germline CDR1 is MNHEY and CDR2 SVGAGI. The CDR3 runs to 14 residues. The DNA for the CDR3 is TGTGCCAGCGTCGGGAACGGACGGAACAATGAGCAGTTCTTC. Translating it yields CASVGNGRNNEQFF.

The table lists this clone with a count of one. The chain's CDR3 is CASSTGTGEGLYGYTF. Here the CDR3 DNA reads TGTGCCAGTAGTACCGGGACAGGGGAGGGCCTCTATGGCTACACCTTC. This rearrangement joins TRBV19 to TRBJ1-2, with 10 bases lining up with TRBD1. CDR3 size: 16 residues. The V gene's germline CDR1 is LNHDA and CDR2 SQIVND (reference sequence). The V segment lost 4 bases and the J segment 4 bases; nucleotides outside the gene matches: 9.

Written as DNA, the CDR3 is TGTGCCAGTCATAGCGGGATGAGCACAGATACGCAGTATTTT. Its translation: CASHSGMSTDTQYF. The chain employs TRBV2 and TRBJ2-3; 8 positions match TRBD2. V gave up 9 bases and J gave up 0 bases; unmatched junction bases: 5. Germline V gene data show CDR1 as SNHLY and CDR2 as FYNNEI. The CDR3 spans 14 residues.

V is TRBV7-9 and J is TRBJ2-1, with 10 bases matching TRBD1. Unmatched junction bases numbered 3, after V lost 4 bases and J lost 0 bases. The CDR3 spans 16 residues. Germline assignment: CDR1 SEHNR and CDR2 FQNEAQ (reference sequence). The CDR3 DNA reads as TGTGCCAGCAGCTCCGACAGGGGGCTCTCCTACAATGAGCAGTTCTTC. Protein product: CASSSDRGLSYNEQFF.

This clone was picked up a small number of times. The chain employs TRBV5-4 and TRBJ2-1; the match to TRBD2 covers 7 bases. CDR1 is SGHNT and CDR2 is YYREEE in the germline V gene (reference sequence). There are 14 residues in the CDR3. The V and J ends lost 9 bases and 5 bases, in that order; junction bases with no gene match: 11. This CDR3 is CATISGTTNNEQFF. The CDR3 region has the DNA TGTGCCACCATCTCCGGGACTACCAACAATGAGCAGTTCTTC. Drawing the rest from reference TRBV5-4 and TRBJ2-1, the complete variable domain is ETGVTQSPTHLIKTRGQQVTLRCSSQSGHNTVSWYQQALGQGPQFIFQYYREEENGRGNFPPRFSGLQFPNYSSELNVNALELDDSALYLCATISGTTNNEQFFGPGTRLTVL.

In nucleotides, the CDR3 is TGTGCCAGCAGCTGGGAGGGAACGCGGCAGCCCCAGCATTTT. It translates to CASSWEGTRQPQHF. The chain has TRBV7-2 and TRBJ1-5; no firm D call. The CDR3 consists of 14 residues. Germline V gives CDR1 SGHTA, CDR2 FQGNSA. Trimming stripped 4 bases from V and 7 bases from J, with 14 bases between.

V and J are TRBV30 and TRBJ1-2; D unclear. Germline-derived CDR1 and CDR2 are GTSNPN and SVGIG (reference sequence). Trimming took 1 base from V and 8 from J, leaving 8 bases between them. The CDR3 is 11 amino acids. The CDR3 coding sequence is TGTGCCTGGAGTGATAGAGGCGGCTACACCTTC. Encoded protein: CAWSDRGGYTF. The entire variable domain, with the rest obtained from reference TRBV30 and TRBJ1-2, is as follows: SQTIHQWPATLVQPVGSPLSLECTVEGTSNPNLYWYRQAAGRGLQLLFYSVGIGQISSEVPQNLSASRPQDRQFILSSKKLLLSDSGFYLCAWSDRGGYTFGSGTRLTVV.

J is TRBJ1-1 and V is TRBV18; tentative D call: TRBD1 (5 bases). CDR3 length equals 13 residues. Between the trimmed V and J ends, which lost 4 bases and 2 bases, there was a span of 8 bases. From germline, CDR1 is KGHSH and CDR2 LQKENI. DNA of the CDR3: TGTGCCAGCTCACTCGACAGTAACACTGAAGCTTTCTTT. Protein product: CASSLDSNTEAFF.

The rearrangement links TRBV5-1 to TRBJ2-2; D unresolved. The CDR3 extends over 15 amino acids. V was pared by 4 bases and J by 0 bases, with 10 bases between. CDR1 and CDR2 from the germline V gene are SGHRS and YFSETQ. The CDR3: CASSHGGSNTGELFF. CDR3 DNA: TGCGCCAGCAGCCATGGCGGCTCGAACACCGGGGAGCTGTTTTTT.

The chain has TRBV5-4 and TRBJ1-2; 10 bases are a match to TRBD1. CDR1 and CDR2 from the germline V gene are SGHNT and YYREEE (reference sequence). V trimming: 0 bases; J trimming: 4 bases; junction bases outside the gene matches: 6. The CDR3 has 16 residues. For the CDR3, the DNA is TGTGCCAGCAGCTTGGGTCCGGGACAGGGGACCTATGGCTACACCTTC. Translated: CASSLGPGQGTYGYTF.

V is TRBV6-1 and J is TRBJ1-1, with 8 bases fitting TRBD1. This CDR3 has 16 amino acids. The V gene end was trimmed by 1 base and the J gene end by 6 bases; junction bases not matched to a gene: 10. CDR1 is MNHNS and CDR2 is SASEGT in the germline V gene. CDR3 DNA: TGTGCCAGCAGTGAAGGATGGACAGGGAGTATCCCTGAAGCTTTCTTT. Translating gives CASSEGWTGSIPEAFF.

The chain uses TRBV3-1 (or the pseudogene TRBV3-2) and TRBJ1-5; D call uncertain. The length of the CDR3 is 14 residues. V lost 3 bases to trimming and J lost 1 base, with 7 bases between them. In germline, CDR1 is LGHDT, CDR2 YNNKEL (reference sequence). The chain's CDR3 is CASSHDGSNQPQHF. Written as DNA, the CDR3 is TGTGCCAGCAGCCATGACGGGAGCAATCAGCCCCAGCATTTT.

The chain couples TRBV9 to TRBJ2-5; 8 nucleotides line up with TRBD2. This CDR3 has 15 residues. The germline CDR1 and CDR2 sequences are SGDLS and YYNGEE. The ends lost 4 bases at V and 1 base at J; junction bases unmatched: 6. The DNA for the CDR3 is TGTGCCAGCAGCCCACTCGGGGGGGGCCAAGAGACCCAGTACTTC. It yields the protein CASSPLGGGQETQYF.

The chain employs TRBV7-2 and TRBJ1-2, with TRBD1 as a possible D gene (6 bases). CDR3 size: 14 residues. V lost 1 base to trimming and J lost 6 bases, with 12 bases between them. In germline, CDR1 is SGHTA, CDR2 FQGNSA. CDR3 DNA sequence: TGTGCCAGCAGCTTAGGACAGGTGGGCGATGGCTACACCTTC. Protein product: CASSLGQVGDGYTF.

The chain joins TRBV5-6 to TRBJ2-5; 7 bases map to TRBD2. After removal of 6 bases from V and 0 bases from J, the junction contained 17 bases not matched to a gene. The CDR3 contains 18 residues. CDR1 and CDR2 from the germline V gene are SGHDT and YYEEEE. CDR3: CASTPVGFGGGNQETQYF. CDR3 coding DNA: TGTGCCAGCACCCCCGTTGGTTTTGGGGGGGGGAACCAAGAGACCCAGTACTTC.

As DNA, the CDR3 is TGTGCCATCAGTGGAACCGGGACAACCTACGAGCAGTACTTC. As protein: CAISGTGTTYEQYF. The rearrangement links TRBV10-3 to TRBJ2-7, with D maybe TRBD1 (6 bases). Germline V gene lookup returns CDR1 ENHRY and CDR2 SYGVKD. This CDR3 has 14 residues. The V gene lost 4 bases and the J gene lost 2 bases, with 12 bases spanning the gap.

The chain has TRBV18 and TRBJ1-5; D not certain. This CDR3 is 13 amino acids long. The V and J ends lost 2 bases and 5 bases respectively, with 7 bases between them. In germline, CDR1 is KGHSH, CDR2 LQKENI. The CDR3 is CASSPGPDQPQHF. Here the CDR3 DNA reads TGTGCCAGCTCACCAGGTCCAGATCAGCCCCAGCATTTT.

This chain connects TRBV5-1 to TRBJ1-1; possibly TRBD1 for D (5 bases). The germline V and J ends were trimmed by 2 bases and 8 bases, with 13 bases remaining between them. Germline loops: CDR1 SGHRS, CDR2 YFSETQ. This CDR3 spans 13 amino acids. The CDR3 here is CASSLRGLGEAFF. The CDR3 DNA reads as TGCGCCAGCAGCTTACGGGGACTCGGAGAAGCTTTCTTT.

A few counts support this clone. This chain uses TRBV5-1 with TRBJ2-2, with 10 positions matching TRBD1. V dropped 2 bases and J dropped 0; count of bases not matched to a gene: 4. CDR1 and CDR2 from the germline V gene are SGHRS and YFSETQ. The CDR3 extends over 17 amino acids. The CDR3 DNA reads as TGCGCCAGCAGCTTAAGACAGGGGGCCTCGAACACCGGGGAGCTGTTTTTT. Translation: CASSLRQGASNTGELFF. The whole variable domain, remainder taken from reference TRBV5-1 and TRBJ2-2, is KAGVTQTPRYLIKTRGQQVTLSCSPISGHRSVSWYQQTPGQGLQFLFEYFSETQRNKGNFPGRFSGRQFSNSRSEMNVSTLELGDSALYLCASSLRQGASNTGELFFGEGSRLTVL.

The V call is TRBV5-8, the J call TRBJ2-1, with D possibly TRBD1 on 6 matching bases. The CDR3 is made up of 15 amino acids. Trimming stripped 0 bases from V and 4 bases from J, with 11 bases between. CDR1 and CDR2 from the germline V gene are SGHTS and YDEGEE. The CDR3 nucleotides are TGTGCCAGCAGCTTGGGGGACATCCCTTACAATGAGCAGTTCTTC. Amino acid sequence: CASSLGDIPYNEQFF. The full variable domain, its missing parts supplied by reference TRBV5-8 and TRBJ2-1, is EAGVTQSPTHLIKTRGQQATLRCSPISGHTSVYWYQQALGLGLQFLLWYDEGEERNRGNFPPRFSGRQFPNYSSELNVNALELEDSALYLCASSLGDIPYNEQFFGPGTRLTVL.

This chain links TRBV24-1 with TRBJ1-2, with a tentative D call TRBD1 (6 bases). The length of the CDR3 is 14 residues. Per the germline V gene, CDR1 is KGHDR and CDR2 is SFDVKD. Trimming removed 3 bases at V and 5 bases at J, with 12 bases between. The CDR3 protein is CATSDEAGVYGYTF. The CDR3 coding sequence is TGTGCCACCAGTGATGAGGCAGGGGTTTATGGCTACACCTTC.

The genes are TRBV5-1 and TRBJ1-1; 8 bases map to TRBD1. CDR3 length: 16 residues. J lost 4 bases, V lost 0 bases, and 8 bases had no gene match. CDR1 is SGHRS, CDR2 YFSETQ, per germline. CDR3: CASSLALTGAGTEAFF. The CDR3, as DNA: TGCGCCAGCAGCTTGGCCTTGACAGGGGCGGGCACTGAAGCTTTCTTT.

This rearrangement joins TRBV25-1 to TRBJ1-5; D is undetermined. The CDR3 spans 14 residues. The ends were cut back, 4 bases at V and 5 bases at J, with 12 bases in the middle. Germline loops: CDR1 MGHDK, CDR2 SYGVNS. In DNA form, the CDR3 reads TGTGCCAGCAGTGCAGACAATCCTTATCAGCCCCAGCATTTT. Encoded protein: CASSADNPYQPQHF.

V usage is TRBV6-1 and J usage is TRBJ2-2; no clear D gene. The CDR3 spans 11 residues. V lost 2 bases to trimming and J lost 8 bases, with 3 bases between them. Germline CDR1 and CDR2: MNHNS and SASEGT. CDR3 amino acids: CASSELGELFF. For the CDR3, the DNA is TGTGCCAGCAGTGAATTAGGGGAGCTGTTTTTT.

V usage is TRBV5-1 and J usage is TRBJ1-4; 8 nucleotides align to TRBD1. CDR1 SGHRS and CDR2 YFSETQ come from the germline V gene. V was pared by 2 bases and J by 12 bases, with 6 bases of the junction left unmatched. CDR3 length equals 13 residues. Here the CDR3 DNA reads TGCGCCAGCAGCTTAGCAGACAGGGGTGAACTGTTTTTT. It codes for CASSLADRGELFF. The entire variable domain, with the rest obtained from reference TRBV5-1 and TRBJ1-4, is as follows: KAGVTQTPRYLIKTRGQQVTLSCSPISGHRSVSWYQQTPGQGLQFLFEYFSETQRNKGNFPGRFSGRQFSNSRSEMNVSTLELGDSALYLCASSLADRGELFFGSGTQLSVL.

The chain joins TRBV27 to TRBJ1-2; no firm D call. The CDR3 is 15 amino acids. The V gene's germline CDR1 is MNHEY and CDR2 SMNVEV (reference sequence). V lost 7 bases to trimming and J lost 6 bases, with 21 bases between them. CDR3 amino acids: CASKGQTFREDGYTF. The CDR3, as DNA: TGTGCCAGCAAAGGTCAGACGTTTCGGGAAGATGGCTACACCTTC.

The chain employs TRBV11-2 and TRBJ2-7; the D is unclear. There are 14 residues in the CDR3. V was cut by 5 bases and J by 6 bases, with 17 bases left in between. CDR1 is SGHAT and CDR2 is FQNNGV in the germline V gene. In nucleotides, the CDR3 is TGTGCCAGCAGCATTGGGCGTTCCTTGAGCGAGCAGTACTTC. Its protein product is CASSIGRSLSEQYF. Complete variable domain (other parts from reference TRBV11-2 and TRBJ2-7): EAGVAQSPRYKIIEKRQSVAFWCNPISGHATLYWYQQILGQGPKLLIQFQNNGVVDDSQLPKDRFSAERLKGVDSTLKIQPAKLEDSAVYLCASSIGRSLSEQYFGPGTRLTVT.

The chain has TRBV6-7 and TRBJ1-6; D is undetermined. TRBV6-7 carries the ORF label, with uncertain function. This CDR3 has 19 amino acids. V was clipped by 2 bases and J by 1 base, with 18 bases between them. The CDR3 reads CASSYPGSLGRSYNSPLHF. CDR3 nucleotides: TGTGCCAGCAGTTACCCGGGTTCCCTGGGTAGGTCCTATAATTCACCCCTCCACTTT.